A selection of T cell receptor beta chains follows, all from one sample in a study of breast tumors, draining lymph nodes, adjacent tissues. TCRdb passed the multiplex PCR reads through MiXCR, listing each CDR3 protein once. The sample records 180,000 or so distinct CDR3 sequences, roughly a third being singletons. Sequenced sample: axillary lymph node tissue. These receptors all come from a female donor with breast cancer. Some clones in this sample may be carry-over from other donors' samples. Both conserved end residues are part of each CDR3. A D gene is named only where the DNA matches it firmly. Some rows mark clone size as missing; the rest say once, few, many or name a class of expanded clone.

J gene	clone size	D gene	V gene	CDR3 DNA	CDR3 protein
TRBJ2-3	many	.	TRBV10-3	TGTGCCATCAGTGAGCCCTTGGTTCCGAGAGAGATTAGCACAGATACGCAGTATTTT	CAISEPLVPREISTDTQYF
TRBJ2-5	.	.	TRBV11-1	.	CASSSGGDSRNYGYTFGSGTQYF
TRBJ2-7	many	TRBD2	TRBV6-1	TGTGCCATTCCCACTAGCGGGAGGGCCGACGAGCAGTACTTC	CAIPTSGRADEQYF
TRBJ2-1	many	.	TRBV5-6	TGTGCCAGCAGCTTGCGCCGGATCTACAATGAGCAGTTCTTC	CASSLRRIYNEQFF
TRBJ2-5	.	.	TRBV20-1	TGCAGTGCTAGAGGGGGACGGGCTGGGGCCGTGGAGACCCAGTACTTC	CSARGGRAGAVETQYF
TRBJ2-2	.	.	TRBV6-4	TGTGCCAGCAGTCACTCCCCGTTGCCAGGGTCTACCGGGGAGCTGCTTTTT	CASSHSPLPGSTGELLF
TRBJ1-6	many	.	TRBV28	TGTGCCAGCCAACCCATCGACGGCCCTGGTTCACCCCTCCACTTT	CASQPIDGPGSPLHF
TRBJ2-1	many	.	TRBV7-9	TGTGCCAGCAGCTTGGAGATAGACTACAATGAGCAGTTCTTC	CASSLEIDYNEQFF
TRBJ2-7	.	.	TRBV20-1	TGCAGTGCTAGAGACAGGGTAGGCTCCTACGAGCAGTACTTC	CSARDRVGSYEQYF
TRBJ2-2	once	.	TRBV5-1	TGCGCCAGCAGCTTGGGGCTGTTTTTT	CASSLGLFF
TRBJ1-2	many	.	TRBV11-2	TGTGCCAGCAGCACTTCAGGGCTGGGGGACCCCGGCGGTGGCTACACCTTC	CASSTSGLGDPGGGYTF
TRBJ2-1	many	.	TRBV5-1	TGCGCCAGCAGCTTGGGAGGGAGCGGGAATGAGCAGTTCTTC	CASSLGGSGNEQFF
TRBJ2-2	many	TRBD1	TRBV7-2	TGTGCCAGCAGCCGCCCGGGCAGGGGGAGTGTCACCGGGGAGCTGTTTTTT	CASSRPGRGSVTGELFF
TRBJ2-3	many	.	TRBV12-3/TRBV12-4	TGTGCCAGCAGTACCGGACAGCTCACAGATACGCAGTATTTT	CASSTGQLTDTQYF
TRBJ1-4	.	.	TRBV10-1	TGCGCCAGCAACCCGCAGGGAAATGAAAAACTGTTTTTT	CASNPQGNEKLFF
TRBJ1-4	.	.	TRBV19	TGTGCCAGTAGTGTGGACCGAGGAAGGCAGTCTAATGAAAAACTGTTTTTT	CASSVDRGRQSNEKLFF
TRBJ1-6	many	TRBD1	TRBV4-1	TGCGCCAGCAGCCAAACAACGACAGGGTGGTCTTCACCCCTCCACTTT	CASSQTTTGWSSPLHF
TRBJ1-1	.	TRBD1	TRBV28	TGTGCCAGCAGCTCAGTCGGACAGGTCTTTATGAACACTGAAGCTTTCTTT	CASSSVGQVFMNTEAFF
TRBJ1-2	many	.	TRBV10-2	TGCGCCAGCAGTGAGGGGGGAAGTGGCTACACCTTC	CASSEGGSGYTF
TRBJ1-2	many	.	TRBV14	TGTGCCAGCAGCCATCTCTCAGATTTTTGGCAAGACGCTAACTATGGCTACACCTTC	CASSHLSDFWQDANYGYTF
TRBJ1-5	many	TRBD1	TRBV30	TGTGCCTGGACAGGGGGCGACAATCAGCCCCAGCATTTT	CAWTGGDNQPQHF
TRBJ2-1	.	TRBD2	TRBV12-3/TRBV12-4	TGTGCCAGCAGTTTATCGACGGGGGGAGGTCGGGAGCAGTTCTTC	CASSLSTGGGREQFF
TRBJ1-6	.	.	TRBV30	TGTGCCTGGTCAAGACAGAGCCGAAAAAGAACGGACGATAATTCACCCCTCCACTTT	CAWSRQSRKRTDDNSPLHF
TRBJ1-5	many	TRBD1	TRBV6-5	TGTGCCAGCAGTTACTCGACAGGGGTACAGCCCCAGCATTTT	CASSYSTGVQPQHF
TRBJ2-1	many	TRBD2	TRBV19	TGTGCCAGTAGTACCAGCGGGGGTCCCAATGAGCAGTTCTTC	CASSTSGGPNEQFF
TRBJ2-7	many	TRBD1	TRBV27	TGTGCCAGCAGTCCTGACAGGGTTCGGACGGACGAGCAGTACTTC	CASSPDRVRTDEQYF
TRBJ1-5	many	.	TRBV12-3/TRBV12-4	TGTGCCAGCAGTTTGGGCAGGGCAAGGAATCAGCCCCAGCATTTT	CASSLGRARNQPQHF
TRBJ1-5	many	TRBD1	TRBV20-1	TGCAGTGCTAGAACAGGGGGCAGCCTTCGGCAGCCCCAGCATTTT	CSARTGGSLRQPQHF
TRBJ2-7	many	.	TRBV14	TGTGCCAGCAGCCAATCAGGGGAATCCTACGAGCAGTACTTC	CASSQSGESYEQYF
TRBJ1-6	.	.	TRBV10-3	TGTGCCATCAGTGAACATCGGGGGAGCTCACCCCCCCACTTT	CAISEHRGSSPPHF
TRBJ2-3	once	TRBD2	TRBV11-3	TGTGCCAGCAGCTCCCGTCCCGGGACTAGCGGACGCACAGATACGCAGTATTTT	CASSSRPGTSGRTDTQYF
TRBJ2-7	many	TRBD2	TRBV5-1	TGCGCCAGCAGCTTGGCCGGAGCGGGGGGGAACTACGAGCAGTACTTC	CASSLAGAGGNYEQYF
TRBJ1-4	many	TRBD1	TRBV7-2	TGTGCCAGCAGCCCACAGGGGTTTAATGAAAAACTGTTTTTT	CASSPQGFNEKLFF
TRBJ1-4	once	.	TRBV7-2	TGTGCCAGCAGCGCTGGGGCAGGGAGGGTGTCTAATGAAAAACTGTTTTTT	CASSAGAGRVSNEKLFF
TRBJ2-2	.	.	TRBV7-9	TGTGCCAGCAGCTCCTTGGACAGCACCGGGGAGCTGTTTTTT	CASSSLDSTGELFF
TRBJ1-5	many	TRBD1	TRBV18	TGTGCCAGCTCATTCGACAGGGATATTCAGCCCCAGCATTTT	CASSFDRDIQPQHF
TRBJ1-2	many	.	TRBV30	TGTGCCTGGGGCCCGCTTAGGGAAAGATCCTATGGCTACACCTTC	CAWGPLRERSYGYTF
TRBJ2-7	many	.	TRBV6-1	TGTGCCAGCAGTGCCGACAGTCTTATTTACGAGCAGTACTTC	CASSADSLIYEQYF
TRBJ2-5	.	TRBD1	TRBV5-6	TGTGCCAGCAGCGTGCGACAGGGGGTCCCTAACCGAGAGACCCAGTACTTC	CASSVRQGVPNRETQYF
TRBJ2-5	.	TRBD2	TRBV10-3	TGTGCCATCAGTGAGTCGACTATCGAGCGGGGGCTACAAGAGACCCAGTACTTC	CAISESTIERGLQETQYF
TRBJ2-5	many	TRBD1	TRBV20-1	TGCAGTGCTGGGACAGGGGAGACCCAGTCCTTC	CSAGTGETQSF
TRBJ1-6	many	.	TRBV28	TGTGCCAGCAGTTTAAGGGTATCGGGACGGGGGAATTCACCCCTCCACTTT	CASSLRVSGRGNSPLHF
TRBJ1-4	.	TRBD1	TRBV15	TGTGCCACCAGCAGGGGACAGCCAGCAACTAATGAAAAACTGTTTTTT	CATSRGQPATNEKLFF
TRBJ2-3	many	TRBD2	TRBV27	TGTGCCAGCAGTTTTTGGGGGGGGAGCACAGATACGCAGTATTTT	CASSFWGGSTDTQYF
TRBJ2-7	many	.	TRBV28	TGTGCCAGCACCCCACAGGGACTCATCTACGAGCAGTACTTC	CASTPQGLIYEQYF
TRBJ1-2	.	.	TRBV28	TGTACCAGCAGTTCGAGGGTAGGGTATGGCTACACCTTC	CTSSSRVGYGYTF
TRBJ1-5	many	.	TRBV20-1	TGCAGTGCTATGCTTCAACGGGACAATCAGCCCCAGCATTTT	CSAMLQRDNQPQHF
TRBJ1-4	.	TRBD1	TRBV6-4	TGTGCCAGCAGCTTCCCGGGACAGGGGAATGAAAAACTGTTTTTT	CASSFPGQGNEKLFF